The 13 T cell receptor beta chains below all came from one sample that was sequenced in a study of T-cell reconstitution after alpha-beta-depleted transplantation in children. The authors prepared the TCRbeta library with unique molecular identifiers. TCRdb analysed the PCR reads with MiXCR anew, one entry per CDR3 protein. Of 250,000 to 300,000 distinct CDR3 sequences in the sample, over 9% were seen once. This sample comprised PBMCs, obtained before TCRalphabeta/CD19-depleted stem cell transplant. Source of these receptors: a boy under two years old with acute myeloid leukemia, due to receive a stem cell transplant.

This clonotype was recorded at least ten times. The chain combines TRBV6-5 with TRBJ2-7; a possible D gene is TRBD2 (5 bases). V was pared by 2 bases and J by 1 base, with 9 bases between. Germline lookup yields CDR1 MNHEY and CDR2 SVGAGI. The CDR3 has 14 amino acids. The CDR3 nucleotides read TGTGCCAGCAGTTACCAGAGGGTGTCCTACGAGCAGTACTTC. This encodes CASSYQRVSYEQYF.

This clonotype was picked up many times. This chain joins TRBV5-6 and TRBJ2-3; 9 bases map to TRBD1. Germline V gene lookup returns CDR1 SGHDT and CDR2 YYEEEE. The ends lost 2 bases at V and 3 bases at J; junction bases unmatched: 4. The CDR3 contains 15 residues. The chain's CDR3 is CASSFVDRGTDTQYF. The CDR3 DNA sequence: TGTGCCAGCAGCTTTGTTGACAGGGGGACAGATACGCAGTATTTT.

The table lists this clonotype with many counts. V gene TRBV10-3 combines with J gene TRBJ1-1; D ambiguous. The V end lost 0 bases, the J end lost 2 bases, and 7 bases lay between the germline ends. The germline V gene encodes CDR1 ENHRY and CDR2 SYGVKD. The CDR3 has 14 amino acids. The CDR3 loop reads CAISESYKNTEAFF. In DNA form, the CDR3 reads TGTGCCATCAGTGAGTCTTACAAAAACACTGAAGCTTTCTTT.

V is TRBV20-1 and J is TRBJ1-2, with TRBD1 as a possible D gene (5 bases). V was trimmed by 2 bases and J by 7 bases, leaving 14 bases between them. The CDR3 spans 13 residues. The germline gives CDR1 DFQATT, CDR2 SNEGSKA (reference sequence). The CDR3 coding sequence is TGCAGTGCTAGATGGCAGGGAGATCCTGGCTACACCTTC. Protein product: CSARWQGDPGYTF.

This clonotype has a handful of counts. The J gene is TRBJ2-7, the V gene TRBV15; no clear D. Trimming left V 0 bases short and J 7 bases short, with 7 bases between. The CDR3 loop spans 12 amino acids. In germline, CDR1 is LNHNV, CDR2 YYDKDF (reference sequence). DNA for the CDR3: TGTGCCACCAGCAGAGAGTCTCAGGAGCAGTACTTC. Its protein product is CATSRESQEQYF.

Comment on this clonotype: This may be a read error: a much more frequent sequence differs by one nucleotide. The gene calls are TRBV7-9 and TRBJ2-7, with a possible D match to TRBD2 (6 bases). V gave up 5 bases and J gave up 5 bases, with 22 bases separating them. CDR1 and CDR2 from the germline V gene are SEHNR and FQNEAQ (reference sequence). The CDR3 sequence is 16 residues long. The CDR3 coding sequence is TGTGCCAGCAGCGCCTCCCGGGATCGGGGGTCCGACGAGCAGTACTTC. It specifies CASSASRDRGSDEQYF.

Comments on this clonotype: A much larger clone lies a single base off, so this may be a read error. CDR3 nucleotide sequence: TGTGCCACCAGCAGATCTGTAGCGGGCCCTAACACAGATACGCAGTATTTT. Translating it yields CATSRSVAGPNTDTQYF. The chain couples TRBV15 to TRBJ2-3; 7 bases line up with TRBD2. J gave up 2 bases and V 2 bases, and 10 bases lay outside the gene matches. CDR3 size: 17 residues. The germline V gene encodes CDR1 LNHNV and CDR2 YYDKDF (reference sequence). The entire variable domain, with the rest obtained from reference TRBV15 and TRBJ2-3, is as follows: DAMVIQNPRYQVTQFGKPVTLSCSQTLNHNVMYWYQQKSSQAPKLLFHYYDKDFNNEADTPDNFQSRRPNTSFCFLDIRSPGLGDTAMYLCATSRSVAGPNTDTQYFGPGTRLTVL.

A few counts support this clonotype. The chain uses TRBV27 and TRBJ2-1, with no clear D. Per the germline V gene, CDR1 is MNHEY and CDR2 is SMNVEV (reference sequence). This CDR3 is built from 15 residues. V gave up 1 base and J gave up 4 bases, with 11 bases separating them. CDR3 DNA sequence: TGTGCCAGCAGTTTATGGGGAAGGTTTTACAATGAGCAGTTCTTC. It translates to CASSLWGRFYNEQFF.

As to this clonotype: A single base separates this from a much larger clone, so it may be a read error. This chain connects TRBV20-1 to TRBJ2-3; 9 positions match TRBD1. The CDR3 contains 15 residues. V was clipped by 3 bases and J by 2 bases; unmatched bases: 6. CDR1 is DFQATT and CDR2 is SNEGSKA in the germline V gene (reference sequence). CDR3 in amino acids: CSASSGTGYTDTQYF. The CDR3 DNA reads as TGCAGTGCTAGTTCCGGGACAGGGTACACAGATACGCAGTATTTT.

The sample holds many counts of this clonotype. The chain couples TRBV12-3 or TRBV12-4 to TRBJ1-4; tentative D call: TRBD1 (6 bases). Trimming left V 5 bases short and J 11 bases short, with 9 bases between. The CDR3 runs to 11 residues. The CDR3 sequence is CASSPGQKLFF. Written as DNA, the CDR3 is TGTGCCAGCAGTCCCGGACAGAAACTGTTTTTT.

Ten or more counts support this clonotype. J is TRBJ2-7 and V is TRBV5-5; 10 bases match TRBD1. Per the germline V gene, CDR1 is SGHKS and CDR2 is YYEKEE (reference sequence). The CDR3 runs to 16 residues. V shed 2 bases, J shed 0 bases, and the junction held 5 bases outside the gene matches. CDR3 in DNA: TGTGCCAGCAGCTTATGGACAGGGGGTTACTCCTACGAGCAGTACTTC. Its protein product is CASSLWTGGYSYEQYF. Variable domain in full (rest from reference TRBV5-5 and TRBJ2-7): DAGVTQSPTHLIKTRGQQVTLRCSPISGHKSVSWYQQVLGQGPQFIFQYYEKEERGRGNFPDRFSARQFPNYSSELNVNALLLGDSALYLCASSLWTGGYSYEQYFGPGTRLTVT.

The chain employs TRBV2 and TRBJ2-7, with a possible D match to TRBD1 (5 bases). Germline V gives CDR1 SNHLY, CDR2 FYNNEI. This CDR3 is 16 amino acids long. Trimming stripped 3 bases from V and 0 bases from J, with 15 bases between. CDR3 protein: CASSEGSGARSYEQYF. CDR3 coding DNA: TGTGCCAGCAGTGAGGGTTCTGGGGCTCGCTCCTACGAGCAGTACTTC. The entire variable domain, with the rest obtained from reference TRBV2 and TRBJ2-7, is as follows: EPEVTQTPSHQVTQMGQEVILRCVPISNHLYFYWYRQILGQKVEFLVSFYNNEISEKSEIFDDQFSVERPDGSNFTLKIRSTKLEDSAMYFCASSEGSGARSYEQYFGPGTRLTVT.

This clonotype has ten or more counts. The rearrangement uses TRBV29-1 and TRBJ1-2; D perhaps matches TRBD1 (5 bases). V was pared by 0 bases and J by 3 bases, with 11 bases between. Germline-derived CDR1 and CDR2 are SQVTM and ANQGSEA. The CDR3 is 14 residues long. The CDR3 loop is CSVEDLSRDYGYTF. CDR3 sequence (DNA): TGCAGCGTTGAAGATCTCAGCAGGGACTATGGCTACACCTTC.